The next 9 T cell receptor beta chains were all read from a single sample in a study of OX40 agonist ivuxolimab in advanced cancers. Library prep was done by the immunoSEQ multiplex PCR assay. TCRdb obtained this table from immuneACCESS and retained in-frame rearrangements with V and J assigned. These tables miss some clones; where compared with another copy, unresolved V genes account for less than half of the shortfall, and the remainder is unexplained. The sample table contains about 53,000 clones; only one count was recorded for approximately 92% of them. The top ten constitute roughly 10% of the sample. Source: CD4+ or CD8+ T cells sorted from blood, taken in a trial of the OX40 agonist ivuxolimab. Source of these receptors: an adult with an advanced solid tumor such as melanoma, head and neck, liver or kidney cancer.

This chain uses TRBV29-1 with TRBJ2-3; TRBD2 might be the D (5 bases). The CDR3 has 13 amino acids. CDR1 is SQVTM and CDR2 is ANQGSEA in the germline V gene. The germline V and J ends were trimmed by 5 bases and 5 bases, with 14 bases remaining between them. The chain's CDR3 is CSVLESGIDTQYF. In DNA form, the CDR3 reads TGCAGCGTTCTGGAATCCGGGATAGATACGCAGTATTTT.

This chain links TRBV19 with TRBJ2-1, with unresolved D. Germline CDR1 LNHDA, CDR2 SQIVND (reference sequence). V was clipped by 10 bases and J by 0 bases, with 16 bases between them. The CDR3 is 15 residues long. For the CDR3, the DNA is TGTGCCACCCACTATACTGGAAGCTCCTACAATGAGCAGTTCTTC. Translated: CATHYTGSSYNEQFF.

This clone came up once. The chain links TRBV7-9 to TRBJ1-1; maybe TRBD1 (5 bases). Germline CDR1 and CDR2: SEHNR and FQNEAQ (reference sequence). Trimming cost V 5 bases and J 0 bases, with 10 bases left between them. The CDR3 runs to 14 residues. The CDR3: CASSPRDVNTEAFF. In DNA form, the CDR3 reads TGTGCCAGCAGCCCTCGGGACGTGAACACTGAAGCTTTCTTT.

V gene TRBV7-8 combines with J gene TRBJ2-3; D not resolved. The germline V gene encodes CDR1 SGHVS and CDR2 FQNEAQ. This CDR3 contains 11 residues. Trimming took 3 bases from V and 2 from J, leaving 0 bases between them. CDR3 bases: TGTGCCAGCAGCTTCACAGATACGCAGTATTTT. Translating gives CASSFTDTQYF.

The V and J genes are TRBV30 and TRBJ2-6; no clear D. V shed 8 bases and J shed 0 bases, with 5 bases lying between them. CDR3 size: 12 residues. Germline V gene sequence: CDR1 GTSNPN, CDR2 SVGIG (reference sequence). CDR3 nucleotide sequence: TGTGCCGTCAGCTCTGGGGCCAACGTCCTGACTTTC. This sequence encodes CAVSSGANVLTF.

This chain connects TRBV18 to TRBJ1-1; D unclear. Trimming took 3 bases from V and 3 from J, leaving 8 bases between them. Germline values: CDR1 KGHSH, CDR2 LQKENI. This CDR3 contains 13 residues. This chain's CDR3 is CASSPTSDTEAFF. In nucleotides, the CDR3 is TGTGCCAGCTCACCCACTTCGGACACTGAAGCTTTCTTT. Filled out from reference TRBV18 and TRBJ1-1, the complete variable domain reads NAGVMQNPRHLVRRRGQEARLRCSPMKGHSHVYWYRQLPEEGLKFMVYLQKENIIDESGMPKERFSAEFPKEGPSILRIQQVVRGDSAAYFCASSPTSDTEAFFGQGTRLTVV.

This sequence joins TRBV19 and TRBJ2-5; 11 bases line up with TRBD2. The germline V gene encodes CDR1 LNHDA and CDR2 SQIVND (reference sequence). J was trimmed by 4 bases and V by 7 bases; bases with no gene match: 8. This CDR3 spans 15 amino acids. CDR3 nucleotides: TGTGCCAGTACGAGTAGCGGGGGGGCCCGAGAGACCCAGTACTTC. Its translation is CASTSSGGARETQYF.

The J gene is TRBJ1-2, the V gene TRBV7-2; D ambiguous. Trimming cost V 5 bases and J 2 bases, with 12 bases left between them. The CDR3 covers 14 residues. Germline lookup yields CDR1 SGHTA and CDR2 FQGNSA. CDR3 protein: CASSNGLVNYGYTF. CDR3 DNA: TGTGCCAGCAGCAACGGACTGGTAAACTATGGCTACACCTTC.

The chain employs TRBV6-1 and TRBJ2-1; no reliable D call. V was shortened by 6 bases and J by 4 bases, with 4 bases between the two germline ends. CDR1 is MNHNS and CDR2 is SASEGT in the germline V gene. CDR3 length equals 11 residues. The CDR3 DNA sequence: TGTGCCAGCAGGGGTTACAATGAGCAGTTCTTC. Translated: CASRGYNEQFF.